The rows below give T cell receptor beta chains drawn from one sample of a study of shared clonotypes between healthy human individuals. Assay: immunoSEQ multiplex PCR; the TCRdb copy retains only in-frame clones and omits some. The repertoire has 1,100,000 or so clones, about 80% of them found once; the top ten carry more than 0.45%. Specimen: memory CD4+ T cells from PBMCs. Receptors originate from a man younger than 35 in good health. Some clones in this sample may be carry-over from other donors' samples. Both conserved end residues are part of each CDR3. D genes are given only for firm matches. Some rows mark clone size as missing; the rest say once, few, many or name a class of expanded clone.

v_call: TRBV9
clone_size: once
d_call: NA
j_call: TRBJ2-2
cdr3_nt: TGTGCCAGCAGCGGAGAGGGGCGGTCGAACACCGGGGAGCTGTTTTTT
cdr3_aa: CASSGEGRSNTGELFF

v_call: TRBV5-1
clone_size: once
d_call: NA
j_call: TRBJ2-1
cdr3_nt: TGCGCCAGCAGCTTGGCGGGGCTTAGCTCCTACAATGAGCAGTTCTTC
cdr3_aa: CASSLAGLSSYNEQFF

v_call: TRBV5-6
clone_size: NA
d_call: NA
j_call: TRBJ1-5
cdr3_nt: TGTGCCAGCAGCGGTTGGGGTCAGCCCCAGCATTTT
cdr3_aa: CASSGWGQPQHF

v_call: TRBV27
clone_size: NA
d_call: NA
j_call: TRBJ2-2
cdr3_nt: TGTGCCAGCGGATTACGATCGAACACCGGGGAGCTGTTTTTT
cdr3_aa: CASGLRSNTGELFF

v_call: TRBV11-2
clone_size: NA
d_call: NA
j_call: TRBJ1-4
cdr3_nt: TGTGCCAGCAGCTTTGGGCTGAAAAGCGAAAAACTGTTTTTT
cdr3_aa: CASSFGLKSEKLFF

v_call: TRBV27
clone_size: NA
d_call: TRBD1
j_call: TRBJ1-5
cdr3_nt: TGTGCCAGCAGTAAAAGGACAGGGGGCAGCGGCAATCAGCCCCAGCATTTT
cdr3_aa: CASSKRTGGSGNQPQHF

v_call: TRBV2
clone_size: NA
d_call: NA
j_call: TRBJ1-2
cdr3_nt: TGTGCCAGCTACCTAGGGGGTAGCCTCAGCTACACCTTC
cdr3_aa: CASYLGGSLSYTF

v_call: TRBV20-1
clone_size: NA
d_call: NA
j_call: TRBJ2-7
cdr3_nt: TGCAGTGCTAGAGATCGGGACGAGCAGTACTTC
cdr3_aa: CSARDRDEQYF

v_call: TRBV19
clone_size: NA
d_call: TRBD1
j_call: TRBJ2-7
cdr3_nt: TGTGCCAGTACCCTGGGACAGGGGTTAGGGGAGCAGTACTTC
cdr3_aa: CASTLGQGLGEQYF

v_call: TRBV28
clone_size: NA
d_call: NA
j_call: TRBJ1-5
cdr3_nt: TGTGCCAGCAGTTTGGTCCGACAGCCCCAGCATTTT
cdr3_aa: CASSLVRQPQHF

v_call: TRBV10-3
clone_size: NA
d_call: NA
j_call: TRBJ2-7
cdr3_nt: TGTGCCATCAGTGATGCCTACGAGCAGTACTTC
cdr3_aa: CAISDAYEQYF

v_call: TRBV14
clone_size: NA
d_call: NA
j_call: TRBJ1-2
cdr3_nt: TGTGCCAGCAGCCAATCGGGTGGTGCGCTTCACTATGGCTACACCTTC
cdr3_aa: CASSQSGGALHYGYTF

v_call: TRBV5-4
clone_size: few
d_call: TRBD1
j_call: TRBJ2-1
cdr3_nt: TGTGCCAGCAGCTTGACAGGGGACAATGAGCAGTTCTTC
cdr3_aa: CASSLTGDNEQFF

v_call: TRBV5-4
clone_size: once
d_call: TRBD1
j_call: TRBJ2-7
cdr3_nt: TGTGCCAGCAGCTGGGGACAGGGGGCTTCTTACGAGCAGTACTTC
cdr3_aa: CASSWGQGASYEQYF

v_call: TRBV28
clone_size: NA
d_call: TRBD2
j_call: TRBJ2-5
cdr3_nt: TGTGCCAGCAGTTTATATATGGCTAGCGGGAAAGAGACCCAGTACTTC
cdr3_aa: CASSLYMASGKETQYF

v_call: TRBV7-9
clone_size: NA
d_call: NA
j_call: TRBJ1-4
cdr3_nt: TGTGCCAGCAGCTCCGGGTCCGAGGGGGGTGAAAAACTGTTTTTT
cdr3_aa: CASSSGSEGGEKLFF

v_call: TRBV19
clone_size: few
d_call: NA
j_call: TRBJ2-7
cdr3_nt: TGTGCCAGTAGTATGTTCCCGGGATCCTACGAGCAGTACTTC
cdr3_aa: CASSMFPGSYEQYF

v_call: TRBV18
clone_size: NA
d_call: TRBD2
j_call: TRBJ2-5
cdr3_nt: TGTGCCAGCTCAGGGACTAGCGGGAGAGAGACCCAGTACTTC
cdr3_aa: CASSGTSGRETQYF

v_call: TRBV7-6
clone_size: once
d_call: TRBD2
j_call: TRBJ2-3
cdr3_nt: TGTGCCAGCAGCTTAGCGCGGACTAGCGGGAGTAGCACAGATACGCAGTATTTT
cdr3_aa: CASSLARTSGSSTDTQYF

v_call: TRBV20-1
clone_size: NA
d_call: TRBD1
j_call: TRBJ1-6
cdr3_nt: TGCAGTGCATTACAGGGGTCACCCCTCCACTTT
cdr3_aa: CSALQGSPLHF

v_call: TRBV2
clone_size: NA
d_call: NA
j_call: TRBJ2-7
cdr3_nt: TGTGCCAGCAGGCTCGTAGGACAGCGGGGCTACGAGCAGTACTTC
cdr3_aa: CASRLVGQRGYEQYF

v_call: TRBV9
clone_size: NA
d_call: NA
j_call: TRBJ2-1
cdr3_nt: TGTGCCAGCAGCTTCATTTCTCCTACCTCCTACAATGAGCAGTTCTTC
cdr3_aa: CASSFISPTSYNEQFF

v_call: TRBV28
clone_size: NA
d_call: TRBD1
j_call: TRBJ2-7
cdr3_nt: TGTGCCAGCCACAGTTTCTACAGGGGAGCCTACGAGCAGTACTTC
cdr3_aa: CASHSFYRGAYEQYF

v_call: TRBV7-2
clone_size: once
d_call: NA
j_call: TRBJ1-5
cdr3_nt: TGTGCCAGCAGCTTAGGGCTGCAGCCCCAGCATTTT
cdr3_aa: CASSLGLQPQHF

v_call: TRBV7-6
clone_size: once
d_call: NA
j_call: TRBJ2-2
cdr3_nt: TGTGCCAGCAGCTACATAGTTGGATCGGTCACCGGGGAGCTGTTTTTT
cdr3_aa: CASSYIVGSVTGELFF

v_call: TRBV30
clone_size: NA
d_call: NA
j_call: TRBJ2-5
cdr3_nt: TGTGCCTGGACTCTGGGCGGTACGTGGACCCAGTACTTC
cdr3_aa: CAWTLGGTWTQYF

v_call: TRBV5-1
clone_size: NA
d_call: NA
j_call: TRBJ1-2
cdr3_nt: TGCGCCAGCAGCCCCGGGCCCGAGAACTATGGCTACACCTTC
cdr3_aa: CASSPGPENYGYTF

v_call: TRBV6-4
clone_size: NA
d_call: NA
j_call: TRBJ2-7
cdr3_nt: TGTGCCCCCCGGGACACGGTCTCCTACGAGCAGTACTTC
cdr3_aa: CAPRDTVSYEQYF